This TCR beta chain stems from a study of blood T cells in healthy people across ages. Sample-barcoded 5' priming and a J-beta primer mix drove a second PCR of 7 to 11 cycles. TCRdb redid the calling of the 5' RACE reads with MiXCR, one entry per CDR3 protein. This sample yields approximately 850,000 distinct CDR3 sequences, of which approximately 48% are seen a single time; approximately 20% belongs to the top ten. In germline, CDR1 is DFQATT, CDR2 SNEGSKA (reference sequence). The CDR3 totals 15 residues. The J segment lost 1 base and the V segment lost 0 bases, leaving 5 bases of the junction unmatched.

The specimen was blood. This sequence was found in a man aged 60-69 years in good health. The chain couples TRBV20-1 to TRBJ2-5, with 7 bases lining up with TRBD2. The CDR3 bases are TGCAGTGCTAGAGATTCGGGCGGGGGCCAAGAGACCCAGTACTTC. As protein: CSARDSGGGQETQYF.